This T cell receptor beta chain appears in the sequencing data of a study of T cell responses to AZD1222 COVID-19 vaccine. Background on the study: The study pooled second doses at about 4 or about 12 weeks.

The table came from immunoSEQ multiplex PCR; TCRdb's copy has only in-frame clones and leaves some out. The sample consists of around 140,000 clones, over 75% of them appearing once. Of note for this clone: The target antigen is unknown.

Findings and caveats of the study: When two AZD1222 doses had been given, Spike-specific TCR breadth and depth rose. CD4 TCRs covered the whole spike, strongest at regions 160-218 and 743-854. Regions left unmutated in variants are reportedly the target of nearly half of spike-specific TCRs.

The CDR3 runs 16 residues. V dropped 3 bases and J dropped 4; count of bases not matched to a gene: 6. From germline, CDR1 is SGHVS and CDR2 FQNEAQ. V gene TRBV7-8 combines with J gene TRBJ2-5, with 12 bases lining up with TRBD2. The sequence was obtained from an adult in good health. The specimen was peripheral blood, collected on day 0 of AZD1222 vaccination. The CDR3 here is CASSFRTSGIGETQYF. The CDR3 region has the DNA TGTGCCAGCAGCTTTCGGACTAGCGGGATTGGAGAGACCCAGTACTTC.